These 29 T cell receptor beta chains share one sample of origin, sequenced in a study of blood T cell repertoires in COVID-19. Sequenced by immunoSEQ multiplex PCR; TCRdb stores in-frame clones only, minus some. The sample consists of approximately 270,000 clones, roughly 88% of them appearing once. Sequenced sample: PBMCs or T cells enriched from blood (not recorded which). The origin of the receptors is a woman aged 50 to 60 who had recovered from COVID-19.

The chain links TRBV9 to TRBJ2-3; tentatively, D is TRBD2 (5 bases). The ends were cut back, 2 bases at V and 1 base at J, with 11 bases in the middle. The CDR3 runs 15 residues. Germline CDR1 SGDLS, CDR2 YYNGEE. CDR3 bases: TGTGCCAGCAGCGTGGGAGTTGTCGGCACAGATACGCAGTATTTT. Translation gives CASSVGVVGTDTQYF.

This rearrangement joins TRBV2 to TRBJ1-2, with 7 bases that match TRBD1. CDR1 and CDR2 (germline): SNHLY, FYNNEI. This CDR3 is built from 14 residues. V shed 7 bases, J shed 7 bases, and the junction held 12 bases outside the gene matches. CDR3 nucleotide sequence: TGTGCCAGCAAAATCTGGACAGGAGAACTTGGCTACACCTTC. Protein product: CASKIWTGELGYTF.

V is TRBV5-6 and J is TRBJ1-2; D unclear. V was trimmed by 5 bases and J by 0 bases, leaving 11 bases between them. The V gene's germline CDR1 is SGHDT and CDR2 YYEEEE. The CDR3 covers 14 residues. CDR3 sequence reads: CASRRFQANYGYTF. The CDR3 nucleotides are TGTGCCAGCAGGAGATTCCAAGCTAACTATGGCTACACCTTC.

The chain couples TRBV18 to TRBJ2-1; 15 nucleotides align to TRBD2. The CDR3 runs 17 residues. The junction had 14 bases not matched to a gene; V was cut back by 4 bases and J by 13 bases. CDR1 KGHSH and CDR2 LQKENI come from the germline V gene. In nucleotides, the CDR3 is TGTGCCAGCTCACTAGAAGGTGAAGGGACTAGCGGGAGGCTTCAGTTCTTC. Translation gives CASSLEGEGTSGRLQFF.

This clone has only one observation. The chain links TRBV3-1 (or the pseudogene TRBV3-2) to TRBJ1-4; D gene unclear. With 1 base removed from V and 0 bases from J, the gap between germline ends came to 6 bases. CDR1 and CDR2 from the germline V gene are LGHDT and YNNKEL (reference sequence). This CDR3 region has 15 residues. For the CDR3, the DNA is TGTGCCAGCAGCCAAGGGGCAGCAACTAATGAAAAACTGTTTTTT. Translated: CASSQGAATNEKLFF.

V usage is TRBV5-1 and J usage is TRBJ1-5, with D unresolved. CDR3 size: 14 residues. V was cut by 2 bases and J by 3 bases, with 9 bases left in between. Germline values: CDR1 SGHRS, CDR2 YFSETQ. CDR3 nucleotide sequence: TGCGCCAGCAGCTTCGGGAGTGACAATCAGCCCCAGCATTTT. Amino acids: CASSFGSDNQPQHF. Full variable domain (remainder filled in from reference TRBV5-1 and TRBJ1-5): KAGVTQTPRYLIKTRGQQVTLSCSPISGHRSVSWYQQTPGQGLQFLFEYFSETQRNKGNFPGRFSGRQFSNSRSEMNVSTLELGDSALYLCASSFGSDNQPQHFGDGTRLSIL.

The J gene is TRBJ1-1, the V gene TRBV11-2, with D perhaps TRBD1 (6 bases). The CDR3 has 16 residues. Germline lookup yields CDR1 SGHAT and CDR2 FQNNGV. Trimming cost V 5 bases and J 0 bases, with 16 bases left between them. DNA of the CDR3: TGTGCCAGCAGCGTAGGGACACTCGAAATGAACACTGAAGCTTTCTTT. Translated: CASSVGTLEMNTEAFF.

V usage is TRBV7-9 and J usage is TRBJ2-5, with D hard to call. The V gene's germline CDR1 is SEHNR and CDR2 FQNEAQ (reference sequence). This CDR3 spans 15 amino acids. Trimming cost V 2 bases and J 1 base, with 11 bases left between them. The CDR3 here is CASSLSGGFQETQYF. The CDR3 region has the DNA TGTGCCAGCAGCTTATCGGGTGGCTTCCAAGAGACCCAGTACTTC.

This sequence joins TRBV29-1 and TRBJ2-1; 12 bases match TRBD2. The CDR3 is 16 residues long. V was pared by 4 bases and J by 5 bases, with 9 bases of the junction left unmatched. Germline V CDR1 and CDR2: SQVTM, ANQGSEA. The CDR3 spells CSVAASGRAWHNEQFF. The CDR3, as DNA: TGCAGCGTTGCGGCTAGCGGGAGGGCCTGGCACAATGAGCAGTTCTTC.

In this sample, this clone turned up once. The chain employs TRBV28 and TRBJ1-3; TRBD1 matches at 7 bases. With 3 bases clipped from V and 1 base from J, the junction kept 6 bases outside the gene matches. The CDR3 runs to 16 residues. Germline values: CDR1 MDHEN, CDR2 SYDVKM. DNA of the CDR3: TGTGCCAGCAGTTTTCGACAGGGACGGTCTGGAAACACCATATATTTT. Its translation: CASSFRQGRSGNTIYF.

Only a few counts were recorded for this clone. This rearrangement joins TRBV2 to TRBJ1-4; 10 bases line up with TRBD1. V trimming: 7 bases; J trimming: 8 bases; junction bases outside the gene matches: 7. The CDR3 loop spans 14 amino acids. Per germline, CDR1 SNHLY and CDR2 FYNNEI. The CDR3 DNA reads as TGTGCCAGCACCCCGACAGGGGGCCGCGAAAAACTGTTTTTT. Amino acids: CASTPTGGREKLFF.

The V call is TRBV28, the J call TRBJ1-4, with D maybe TRBD1 (5 bases). Germline CDR1 MDHEN, CDR2 SYDVKM. This CDR3 has 12 amino acids. The germline V and J ends were trimmed by 4 bases and 8 bases, with 8 bases remaining between them. The DNA of the CDR3 is TGTGCCAGCAGTTGGAGGGACGAAAAACTGTTTTTT. Translated, it gives CASSWRDEKLFF.

The chain employs TRBV6-5 and TRBJ2-7; the match to TRBD1 covers 9 bases. This CDR3 contains 14 residues. Germline-derived CDR1 and CDR2 are MNHEY and SVGAGI. V shed 5 bases, J shed 6 bases, and the junction held 8 bases outside the gene matches. This CDR3 reads CASSRLQGALEQYF. The CDR3 coding sequence is TGTGCCAGCAGTCGTCTACAGGGGGCCCTCGAGCAGTACTTC.

This clone appeared a few times. This chain links TRBV7-3 with TRBJ2-2; D unclear. Germline V CDR1 and CDR2: SGHTA, FQGTGA. V lost 2 bases and J lost 7, with 11 bases in between. This CDR3 region has 14 residues. For the CDR3, the DNA is TGTGCCAGCAGCTTACTATTCGGTAGCGGGGAGCTGTTTTTT. Protein: CASSLLFGSGELFF.

This chain links TRBV4-1 with TRBJ2-1, with 16 positions matching TRBD2. Germline-derived CDR1 and CDR2 are MGHRA and YSYEKL. This CDR3 comprises 20 residues. V gave up 3 bases and J gave up 0 bases; unmatched junction bases: 8. The CDR3 loop reads CASSHAGLAGGPTSYNEQFF. The CDR3 nucleotides are TGCGCCAGCAGCCATGCGGGACTAGCGGGAGGGCCCACCTCCTACAATGAGCAGTTCTTC.

The V call is TRBV3-1 (or the pseudogene TRBV3-2), the J call TRBJ1-2; TRBD1 might be the D (6 bases). V was cut by 4 bases and J by 6 bases, with 12 bases left in between. The CDR3 has 13 amino acids. Looked up from germline, CDR1 is LGHDT and CDR2 is YNNKEL (reference sequence). CDR3 amino acids: CASSPTGMDGYTF. For the CDR3, the DNA is TGTGCCAGCAGCCCAACAGGGATGGATGGCTACACCTTC.

The genes are TRBV27 and TRBJ2-2; tentatively, D is TRBD2 (5 bases). The CDR3 length is 13 residues. The germline gives CDR1 MNHEY, CDR2 SMNVEV (reference sequence). The V and J ends lost 4 bases and 6 bases respectively, with 9 bases between them. The CDR3 sequence: CASSSEGAGELFF. Here the CDR3 DNA reads TGTGCCAGCAGTTCAGAGGGCGCCGGGGAGCTGTTTTTT.

The rearrangement links TRBV28 to TRBJ2-7; 11 bases match TRBD2. The J segment lost 10 bases and the V segment lost 7 bases, leaving 18 bases of the junction unmatched. The CDR3 covers 16 residues. Per the germline V gene, CDR1 is MDHEN and CDR2 is SYDVKM. CDR3 nucleotides: TGTGCCAGCACCTCCCCAGGACTAGCGGGCCGCTCGGGACAGTACTTC. Translating gives CASTSPGLAGRSGQYF.

The chain uses TRBV2 and TRBJ2-7, with 11 bases identical to TRBD1. The CDR3 consists of 15 residues. V lost 2 bases to trimming and J lost 6 bases; unmatched junction nucleotides: 6. Germline V gives CDR1 SNHLY, CDR2 FYNNEI. CDR3 sequence (DNA): TGTGCCAGCAGTGAATACGGGACAGGGGGTATCGAGCAGTACTTC. Translated: CASSEYGTGGIEQYF.

CDR3 sequence: CASSQDRWAGGNTIYF. The CDR3 nucleotides are TGCGCCAGCAGCCAAGATCGGTGGGCAGGAGGAAACACCATATATTTT. The genes are TRBV4-1 and TRBJ1-3; D is undetermined. Germline CDR1 MGHRA, CDR2 YSYEKL. V was pared by 0 bases and J by 4 bases, with 13 bases between. The CDR3 has 16 residues.

The chain recombines TRBV7-2 with TRBJ2-5, with a weak D call TRBD2 (6 bases). With 1 base removed from V and 5 bases from J, the gap between germline ends came to 17 bases. The CDR3 runs to 16 residues. Germline V gene sequence: CDR1 SGHTA, CDR2 FQGNSA. The CDR3 here is CASSLVTSRWGETQYF. CDR3 nucleotides: TGTGCCAGCAGCTTAGTCACTAGCCGGTGGGGGGAGACCCAGTACTTC.

CDR3 sequence reads: CASSSISSPLHF. CDR3 sequence (DNA): TGTGCCAGCAGCTCTATTAGTTCACCCCTCCACTTT. The chain combines TRBV7-9 with TRBJ1-6; D is uncertain. Between the trimmed V and J ends, which lost 4 bases and 9 bases, there was a span of 7 bases. This CDR3 is built from 12 residues. Germline CDR1 is SEHNR and CDR2 is FQNEAQ (reference sequence).

A note on this clone: Distinct nucleotide sequences in the sample also encode this CDR3. The rearrangement uses TRBV6-5 and TRBJ2-7, with 8 bases identical to TRBD1. The CDR3 has 14 amino acids. Germline values: CDR1 MNHEY, CDR2 SVGAGI. The J segment lost 2 bases and the V segment lost 6 bases, leaving 6 bases of the junction unmatched. Written as DNA, the CDR3 is TGTGCCAGCAGACCCGGGACAGGCACCTACGAGCAGTACTTC. Amino acid sequence: CASRPGTGTYEQYF.

This clone appeared once. The rearrangement joins TRBV7-2 to TRBJ2-7; 7 bases agree with TRBD2. With 8 bases clipped from V and 6 bases from J, the junction kept 10 bases outside the gene matches. The CDR3 sequence is 13 residues long. Germline V lookup: CDR1 SGHTA, CDR2 FQGNSA. CDR3 DNA sequence: TGTGCCAGCTCGCGGGGGAGGGCCATCGAGCAGTACTTC. Its translation is CASSRGRAIEQYF.

This chain connects TRBV28 to TRBJ1-4; D perhaps matches TRBD1 (6 bases). The CDR3 is made up of 14 amino acids. Trimming left V 6 bases short and J 7 bases short, with 15 bases between. CDR1 and CDR2 from the germline V gene are MDHEN and SYDVKM. CDR3 sequence: CASREGGGGEKLFF. DNA for the CDR3: TGTGCCAGCAGAGAGGGTGGGGGCGGTGAAAAACTGTTTTTT.

This chain joins TRBV27 and TRBJ1-5; 7 bases are shared with TRBD1. With V trimmed by 8 bases and J by 5 bases, 6 bases remained unmatched. The germline gives CDR1 MNHEY, CDR2 SMNVEV (reference sequence). This CDR3 is built from 13 residues. The CDR3 protein is CASGLGQYQPQHF. The CDR3 DNA sequence: TGTGCCAGCGGGTTGGGACAGTATCAGCCCCAGCATTTT.

The chain combines TRBV28 with TRBJ1-5, with 12 nucleotides matching TRBD1. The germline gives CDR1 MDHEN, CDR2 SYDVKM. The CDR3 runs to 17 residues. Trimming cost V 1 base and J 5 bases; bases outside gene matches: 6. CDR3 in amino acids: CASSLFLGQGADQPQHF. Here the CDR3 DNA reads TGTGCCAGCAGTTTATTTCTGGGACAGGGGGCCGATCAGCCCCAGCATTTT.

V gene TRBV11-2 combines with J gene TRBJ2-5; D remains ambiguous. The CDR3 runs to 13 residues. V lost 5 bases to trimming and J lost 2 bases, with 9 bases between them. Germline V gene data show CDR1 as SGHAT and CDR2 as FQNNGV. The CDR3 region is CASSREVQETQYF. The CDR3 DNA sequence: TGTGCCAGCAGCCGCGAGGTTCAAGAGACCCAGTACTTC.

The chain uses TRBV6-6 and TRBJ1-1; the D gene is possibly TRBD1 (6 bases). The CDR3 extends over 18 amino acids. Trimming removed 5 bases at V and 1 base at J, with 23 bases between. Germline lookup yields CDR1 MNHNY and CDR2 SVGAGI (reference sequence). In nucleotides, the CDR3 is TGTGCCAGCAGTCCCGGAGAGCGGGACATGTGGAAGAACACTGAAGCTTTCTTT. It encodes CASSPGERDMWKNTEAFF.